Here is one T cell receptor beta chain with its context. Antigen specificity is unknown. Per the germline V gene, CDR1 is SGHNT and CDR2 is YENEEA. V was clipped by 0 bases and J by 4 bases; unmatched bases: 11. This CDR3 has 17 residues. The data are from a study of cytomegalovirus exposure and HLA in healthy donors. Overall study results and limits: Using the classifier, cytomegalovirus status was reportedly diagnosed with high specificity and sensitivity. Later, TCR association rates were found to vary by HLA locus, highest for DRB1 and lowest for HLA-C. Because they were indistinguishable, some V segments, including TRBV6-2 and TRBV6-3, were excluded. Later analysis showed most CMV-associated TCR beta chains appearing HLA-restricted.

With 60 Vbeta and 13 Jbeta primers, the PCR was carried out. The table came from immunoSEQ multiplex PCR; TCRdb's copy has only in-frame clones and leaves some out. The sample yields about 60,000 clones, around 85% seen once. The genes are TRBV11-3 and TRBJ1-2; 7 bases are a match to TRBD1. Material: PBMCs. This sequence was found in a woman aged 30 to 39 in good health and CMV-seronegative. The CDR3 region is CASSLDGGQKLVYGYTF. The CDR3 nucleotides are TGTGCCAGCAGCTTAGATGGGGGACAGAAACTCGTCTATGGCTACACCTTC.